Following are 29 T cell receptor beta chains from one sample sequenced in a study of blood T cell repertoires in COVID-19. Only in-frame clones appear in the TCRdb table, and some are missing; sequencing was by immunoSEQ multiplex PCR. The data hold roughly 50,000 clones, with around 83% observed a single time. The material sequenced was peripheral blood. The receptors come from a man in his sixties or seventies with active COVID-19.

The CDR3 DNA reads TGTGCCAGCTCACCACTTTCCCGCGGGGAAGAGCAGTATTTT. It encodes CASSPLSRGEEQYF. The genes are TRBV18 and TRBJ2-3; a weak D match, TRBD2 (6 bases). Germline loops: CDR1 KGHSH, CDR2 LQKENI. The CDR3 contains 14 residues. The V gene lost 1 base and the J gene lost 11 bases, with 16 bases spanning the gap. Full variable domain (rest looked up from reference TRBV18 and TRBJ2-3): NAGVMQNPRHLVRRRGQEARLRCSPMKGHSHVYWYRQLPEEGLKFMVYLQKENIIDESGMPKERFSAEFPKEGPSILRIQQVVRGDSAAYFCASSPLSRGEEQYFGPGTRLTVL.

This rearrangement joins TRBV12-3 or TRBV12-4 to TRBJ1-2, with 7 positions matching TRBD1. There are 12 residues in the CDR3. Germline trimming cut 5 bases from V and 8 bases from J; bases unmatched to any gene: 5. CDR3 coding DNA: TGTGCCAGCAGTCCCTACAGGGGAGGCTACACCTTC. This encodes CASSPYRGGYTF.

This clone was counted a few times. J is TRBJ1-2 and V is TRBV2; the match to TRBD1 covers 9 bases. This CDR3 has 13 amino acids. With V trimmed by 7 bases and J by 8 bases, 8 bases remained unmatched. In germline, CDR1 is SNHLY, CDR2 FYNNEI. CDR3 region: CASTPDRGAGYTF. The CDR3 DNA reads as TGTGCCAGCACCCCGGACAGGGGAGCCGGCTACACCTTC.

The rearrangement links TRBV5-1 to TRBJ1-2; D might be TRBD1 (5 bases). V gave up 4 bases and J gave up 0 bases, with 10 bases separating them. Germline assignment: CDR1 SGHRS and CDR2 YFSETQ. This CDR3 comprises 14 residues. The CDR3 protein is CASSKDTSNYGYTF. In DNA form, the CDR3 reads TGCGCCAGCAGCAAGGACACATCTAACTATGGCTACACCTTC.

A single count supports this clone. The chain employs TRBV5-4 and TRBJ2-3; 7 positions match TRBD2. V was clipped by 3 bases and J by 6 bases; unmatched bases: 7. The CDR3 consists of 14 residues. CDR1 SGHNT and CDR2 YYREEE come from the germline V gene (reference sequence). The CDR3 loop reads CASSSRLAADTQYF. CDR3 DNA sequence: TGTGCCAGCAGCTCCAGACTAGCTGCTGATACGCAGTATTTT. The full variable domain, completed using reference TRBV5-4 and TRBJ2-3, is ETGVTQSPTHLIKTRGQQVTLRCSSQSGHNTVSWYQQALGQGPQFIFQYYREEENGRGNFPPRFSGLQFPNYSSELNVNALELDDSALYLCASSSRLAADTQYFGPGTRLTVL.

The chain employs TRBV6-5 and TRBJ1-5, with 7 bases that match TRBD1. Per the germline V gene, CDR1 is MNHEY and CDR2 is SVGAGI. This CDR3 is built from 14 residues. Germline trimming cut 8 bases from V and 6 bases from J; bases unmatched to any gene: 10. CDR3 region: CASGRGNWGQPQHF. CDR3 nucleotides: TGTGCCAGCGGCAGGGGGAATTGGGGTCAGCCCCAGCATTTT.

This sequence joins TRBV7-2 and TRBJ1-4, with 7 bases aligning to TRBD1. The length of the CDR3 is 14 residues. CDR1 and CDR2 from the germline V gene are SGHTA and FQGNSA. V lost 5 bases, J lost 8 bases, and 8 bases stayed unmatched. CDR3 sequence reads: CASSPRTGLEKLFF. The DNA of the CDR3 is TGTGCCAGCAGCCCTAGGACAGGTCTGGAAAAACTGTTTTTT. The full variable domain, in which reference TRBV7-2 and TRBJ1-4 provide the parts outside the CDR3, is GAGVSQSPSNKVTEKGKDVELRCDPISGHTALYWYRQSLGQGLEFLIYFQGNSAPDKSGLPSDRFSAERTGGSVSTLTIQRTQQEDSAVYLCASSPRTGLEKLFFGSGTQLSVL.

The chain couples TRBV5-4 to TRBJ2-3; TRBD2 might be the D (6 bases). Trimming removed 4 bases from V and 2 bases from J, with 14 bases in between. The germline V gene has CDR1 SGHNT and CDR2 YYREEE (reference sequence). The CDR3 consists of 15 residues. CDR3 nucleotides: TGTGCCAGCAGCACAAAGTCGGGACTCACAGATACGCAGTATTTT. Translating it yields CASSTKSGLTDTQYF.

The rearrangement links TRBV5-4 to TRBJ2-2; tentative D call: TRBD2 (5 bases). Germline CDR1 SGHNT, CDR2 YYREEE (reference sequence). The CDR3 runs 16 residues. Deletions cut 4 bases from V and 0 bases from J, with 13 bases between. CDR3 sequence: CASSTGNGANTGELFF. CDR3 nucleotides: TGTGCCAGCAGCACCGGGAACGGGGCGAACACCGGGGAGCTGTTTTTT.

The CDR3 region is CASSLWSFSGNTIYF. The CDR3 coding sequence is TGTGCCAGCAGCCTCTGGAGCTTCTCTGGAAACACCATATATTTT. V usage is TRBV14 and J usage is TRBJ1-3; D not resolved. The germline gives CDR1 SGHDN, CDR2 FVKESK. The CDR3 length is 15 residues. V was shortened by 4 bases and J by 0 bases, with 10 bases between the two germline ends.

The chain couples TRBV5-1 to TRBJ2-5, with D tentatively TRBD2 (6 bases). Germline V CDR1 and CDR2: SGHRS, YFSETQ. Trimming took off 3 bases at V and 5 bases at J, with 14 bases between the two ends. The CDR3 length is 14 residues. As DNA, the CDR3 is TGCGCCAGCAGCTACGGACTACTTTGGGAGACCCAGTACTTC. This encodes CASSYGLLWETQYF. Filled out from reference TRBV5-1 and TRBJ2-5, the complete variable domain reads KAGVTQTPRYLIKTRGQQVTLSCSPISGHRSVSWYQQTPGQGLQFLFEYFSETQRNKGNFPGRFSGRQFSNSRSEMNVSTLELGDSALYLCASSYGLLWETQYFGPGTRLLVL.

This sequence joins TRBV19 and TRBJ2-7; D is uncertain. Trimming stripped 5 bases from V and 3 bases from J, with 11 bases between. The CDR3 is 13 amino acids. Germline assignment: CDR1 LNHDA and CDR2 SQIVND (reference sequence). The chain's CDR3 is CASSPRSYYEQYF. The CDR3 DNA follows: TGTGCCAGTAGTCCCCGGTCTTACTACGAGCAGTACTTC.

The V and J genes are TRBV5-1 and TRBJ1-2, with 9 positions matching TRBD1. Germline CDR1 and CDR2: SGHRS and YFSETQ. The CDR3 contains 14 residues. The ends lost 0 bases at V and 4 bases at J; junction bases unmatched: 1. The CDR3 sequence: CASSLEGQGYGYTF. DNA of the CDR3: TGCGCCAGCAGCTTGGAGGGACAGGGCTATGGCTACACCTTC.

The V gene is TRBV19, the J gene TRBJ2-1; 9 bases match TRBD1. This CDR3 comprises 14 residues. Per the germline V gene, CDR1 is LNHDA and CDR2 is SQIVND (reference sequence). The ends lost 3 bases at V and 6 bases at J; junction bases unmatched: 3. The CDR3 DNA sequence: TGTGCCAGTAGTATCCGGACAGGGGTCAATGAGCAGTTCTTC. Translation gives CASSIRTGVNEQFF.

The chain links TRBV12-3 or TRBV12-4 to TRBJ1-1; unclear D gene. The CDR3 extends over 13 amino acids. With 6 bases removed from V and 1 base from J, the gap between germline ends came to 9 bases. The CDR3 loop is CASRQQTNTEAFF. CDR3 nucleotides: TGTGCCAGCAGACAACAGACGAACACTGAAGCTTTCTTT.

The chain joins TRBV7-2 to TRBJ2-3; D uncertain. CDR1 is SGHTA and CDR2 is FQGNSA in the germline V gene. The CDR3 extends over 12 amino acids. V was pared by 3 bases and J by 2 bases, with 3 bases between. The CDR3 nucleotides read TGTGCCAGCAGCTTTTACACAGATACGCAGTATTTT. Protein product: CASSFYTDTQYF.

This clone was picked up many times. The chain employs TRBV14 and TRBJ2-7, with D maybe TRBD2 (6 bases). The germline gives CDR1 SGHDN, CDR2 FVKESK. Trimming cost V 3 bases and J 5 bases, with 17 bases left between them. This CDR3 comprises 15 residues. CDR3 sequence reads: CASSQFTGVPNEQYF. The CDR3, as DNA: TGTGCCAGCAGCCAGTTTACGGGGGTGCCGAACGAGCAGTACTTC.

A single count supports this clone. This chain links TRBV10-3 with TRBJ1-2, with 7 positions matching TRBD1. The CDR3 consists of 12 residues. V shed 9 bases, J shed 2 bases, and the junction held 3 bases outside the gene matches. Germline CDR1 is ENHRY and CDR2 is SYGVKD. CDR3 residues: CAITDRNYGYTF. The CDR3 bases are TGTGCCATAACGGACAGGAACTATGGCTACACCTTC.

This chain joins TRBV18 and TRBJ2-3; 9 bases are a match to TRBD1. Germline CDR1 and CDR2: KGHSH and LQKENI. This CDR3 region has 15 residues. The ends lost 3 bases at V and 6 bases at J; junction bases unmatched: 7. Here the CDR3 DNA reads TGTGCCAGCTCACCGGGACAGGGTTCATCCGATACGCAGTATTTT. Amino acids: CASSPGQGSSDTQYF.

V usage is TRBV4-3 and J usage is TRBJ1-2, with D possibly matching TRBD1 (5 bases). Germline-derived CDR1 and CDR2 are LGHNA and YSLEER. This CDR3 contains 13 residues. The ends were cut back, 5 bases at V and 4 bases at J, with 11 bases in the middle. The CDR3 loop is CASSSDRAYGYTF. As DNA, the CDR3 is TGCGCCAGCAGCTCCGACAGAGCCTATGGCTACACCTTC.

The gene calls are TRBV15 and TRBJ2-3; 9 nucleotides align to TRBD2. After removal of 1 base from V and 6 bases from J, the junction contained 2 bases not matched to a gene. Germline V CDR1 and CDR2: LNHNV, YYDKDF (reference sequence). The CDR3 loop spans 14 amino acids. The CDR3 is CATSRVAGVDTQYF. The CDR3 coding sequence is TGTGCCACCAGCAGAGTAGCGGGGGTGGATACGCAGTATTTT.

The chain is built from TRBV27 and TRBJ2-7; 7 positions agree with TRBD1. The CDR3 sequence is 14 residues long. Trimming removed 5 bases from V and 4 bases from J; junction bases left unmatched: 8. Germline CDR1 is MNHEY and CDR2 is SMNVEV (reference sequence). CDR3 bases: TGTGCCAGCAGTCCGAACAGGGGCCGGTACGAGCAGTACTTC. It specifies CASSPNRGRYEQYF.

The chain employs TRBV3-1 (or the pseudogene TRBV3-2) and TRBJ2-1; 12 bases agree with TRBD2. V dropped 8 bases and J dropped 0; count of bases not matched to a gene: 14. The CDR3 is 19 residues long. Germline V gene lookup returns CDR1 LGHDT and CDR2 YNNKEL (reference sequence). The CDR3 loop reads CASGTKLAGGPSSYNEQFF. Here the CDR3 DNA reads TGTGCCAGCGGCACGAAACTAGCGGGGGGACCGAGCTCCTACAATGAGCAGTTCTTC.

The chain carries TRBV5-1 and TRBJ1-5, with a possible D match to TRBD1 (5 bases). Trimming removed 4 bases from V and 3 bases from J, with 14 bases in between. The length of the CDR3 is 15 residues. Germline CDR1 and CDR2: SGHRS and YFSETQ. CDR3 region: CASSPDGGNNQPQHF. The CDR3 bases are TGCGCCAGCAGCCCAGACGGGGGTAACAATCAGCCCCAGCATTTT.

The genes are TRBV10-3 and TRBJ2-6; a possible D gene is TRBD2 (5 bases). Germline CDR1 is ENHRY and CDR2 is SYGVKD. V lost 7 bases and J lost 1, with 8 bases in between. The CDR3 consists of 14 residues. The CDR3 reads CAITSGSGANVLTF. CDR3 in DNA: TGTGCCATCACCTCGGGGTCTGGGGCCAACGTCCTGACTTTC.

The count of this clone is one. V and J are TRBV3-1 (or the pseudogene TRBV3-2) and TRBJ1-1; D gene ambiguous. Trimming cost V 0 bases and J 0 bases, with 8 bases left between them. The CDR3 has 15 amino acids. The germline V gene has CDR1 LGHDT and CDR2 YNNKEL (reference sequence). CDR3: CASSQEWGVNTEAFF. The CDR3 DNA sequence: TGTGCCAGCAGCCAAGAATGGGGAGTGAACACTGAAGCTTTCTTT.

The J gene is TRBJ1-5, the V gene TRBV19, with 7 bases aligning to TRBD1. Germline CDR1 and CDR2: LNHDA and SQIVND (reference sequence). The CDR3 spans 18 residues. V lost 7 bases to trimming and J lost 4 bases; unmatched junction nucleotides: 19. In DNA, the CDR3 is TGTGCCAGTACCACCCTGACAGGGAAAATAGCGGGGAATCAGCCCCAGCATTTT. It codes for CASTTLTGKIAGNQPQHF.

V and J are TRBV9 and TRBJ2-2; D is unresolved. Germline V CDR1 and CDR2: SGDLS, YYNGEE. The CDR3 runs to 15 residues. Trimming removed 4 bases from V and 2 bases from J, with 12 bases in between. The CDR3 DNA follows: TGTGCCAGCAGCACTATTGACCCTAACACCGGGGAGCTGTTTTTT. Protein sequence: CASSTIDPNTGELFF.

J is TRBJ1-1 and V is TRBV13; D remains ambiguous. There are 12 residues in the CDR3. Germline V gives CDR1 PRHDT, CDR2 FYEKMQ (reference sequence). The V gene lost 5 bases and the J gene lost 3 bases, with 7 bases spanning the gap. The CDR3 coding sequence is TGTGCCAGCAGCAGAAGAGACACTGAAGCTTTCTTT. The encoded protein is CASSRRDTEAFF.